The 17 T cell receptor beta chains listed next were all sequenced from one sample in a study of control samples from healthy donors and cancer patients. Repertoires were generated with immunoSEQ multiplex PCR, while TCRdb's copy carries only in-frame clones and drops some. The table lists about 75,000 clones, 84% of them singletons. Sequenced input: blood. The receptor set was obtained from a man in his fifties or sixties in good health.

The chain couples TRBV4-1 to TRBJ2-3, with D maybe TRBD1 (6 bases). The CDR3 covers 15 residues. Trimming removed 2 bases at V and 2 bases at J, with 11 bases between. From germline, CDR1 is MGHRA and CDR2 YSYEKL. The DNA of the CDR3 is TGCGCCAGCAGCCAACAGACAGGCCCCACAGATACGCAGTATTTT. It specifies CASSQQTGPTDTQYF.

The V and J genes are TRBV6-5 and TRBJ1-6; D ambiguous. This CDR3 comprises 14 residues. Between the trimmed V and J ends, which lost 10 bases and 6 bases, there was a span of 16 bases. The germline V gene has CDR1 MNHEY and CDR2 SVGAGI. CDR3 sequence (DNA): TGTGCCATAAAGAGGACTGGGTTTAATTCACCCCTCCACTTT. As protein: CAIKRTGFNSPLHF.

This clone was detected only a few times. This chain uses TRBV27 with TRBJ2-7; D might be TRBD1 (5 bases). Germline CDR1 reads MNHEY; CDR2 reads SMNVEV (reference sequence). The length of the CDR3 is 13 residues. V was pared by 3 bases and J by 2 bases, with 8 bases between. DNA for the CDR3: TGTGCCAGCAGTTTTCAGGGCACCTACGAGCAGTACTTC. This sequence encodes CASSFQGTYEQYF.

The V gene is TRBV6-1, the J gene TRBJ1-2, with no clear D. Germline CDR1 reads MNHNS; CDR2 reads SASEGT. V was clipped by 2 bases and J by 3 bases, with 10 bases between them. The CDR3 length is 14 residues. In DNA form, the CDR3 reads TGTGCCAGCAGTGAAATTGGACTGGACTATGGCTACACCTTC. Translated: CASSEIGLDYGYTF.

This clone turned up a few times. The V call is TRBV24-1, the J call TRBJ2-2, with D hard to call. The CDR3 contains 15 residues. The ends were cut back, 5 bases at V and 6 bases at J, with 15 bases in the middle. The V gene's germline CDR1 is KGHDR and CDR2 SFDVKD. CDR3 bases: TGTGCCACCAGTGCATCGTCAACCGTCCCCGGGGAGCTGTTTTTT. It translates to CATSASSTVPGELFF.

This clone came up many times. V and J are TRBV20-1 and TRBJ2-7; D unclear. The CDR3 extends over 11 amino acids. The germline V gene has CDR1 DFQATT and CDR2 SNEGSKA (reference sequence). V was clipped by 3 bases and J by 4 bases, with 7 bases between them. CDR3 in DNA: TGCAGTGCTAGTAGGCAGTACGAGCAGTACTTC. It codes for CSASRQYEQYF.

This chain joins TRBV7-2 and TRBJ2-7; 8 bases are a match to TRBD1. Trimming at V came to 2 bases and at J to 2 bases, leaving 2 bases not matched to a gene. Per the germline V gene, CDR1 is SGHTA and CDR2 is FQGNSA. This CDR3 has 14 residues. The CDR3 is CASSLSGGTYEQYF. CDR3 coding DNA: TGTGCCAGCAGCTTATCAGGGGGCACCTACGAGCAGTACTTC.

This clone has a single count. The rearrangement links TRBV6-5 to TRBJ1-4; 10 nucleotides agree with TRBD1. With 7 bases clipped from V and 6 bases from J, the junction kept 8 bases outside the gene matches. This CDR3 is 15 amino acids long. Germline-derived CDR1 and CDR2 are MNHEY and SVGAGI. The CDR3 loop is CASKGTGAVDEKLFF. CDR3 in DNA: TGTGCCAGCAAGGGGACAGGGGCGGTTGATGAAAAACTGTTTTTT.

The J gene is TRBJ2-6, the V gene TRBV6-5; D uncertain. The CDR3 is 14 residues long. Germline V CDR1 and CDR2: MNHEY, SVGAGI. Trimming shortened V by 6 bases and J by 2 bases, and 8 bases separated the two germline ends. CDR3 region: CASSLVPGANVLTF. Here the CDR3 DNA reads TGTGCCAGCAGCTTAGTCCCTGGGGCCAACGTCCTGACTTTC.

This clone came up once. CDR3 amino acids: CASSFGAGLAGAYEQYF. The CDR3, as DNA: TGTGCCAGCAGCTTTGGGGCAGGACTAGCGGGAGCCTACGAGCAGTACTTC. The chain uses TRBV5-5 and TRBJ2-7, with TRBD2 identical over 13 bases. Germline V gene data show CDR1 as SGHKS and CDR2 as YYEKEE (reference sequence). This CDR3 comprises 17 residues. Trimming at V came to 2 bases and at J to 2 bases, leaving 7 bases not matched to a gene.

The genes are TRBV3-1 (or the pseudogene TRBV3-2) and TRBJ2-1; D ambiguous. In germline, CDR1 is LGHDT, CDR2 YNNKEL (reference sequence). The V gene lost 3 bases and the J gene lost 7 bases, with 4 bases spanning the gap. This CDR3 contains 11 residues. DNA of the CDR3: TGTGCCAGCAGCCAGAAGAATGAGCAGTTCTTC. Its translation is CASSQKNEQFF.

The genes are TRBV19 and TRBJ2-1; 14 nucleotides match TRBD2. This CDR3 is built from 20 residues. The germline V gene encodes CDR1 LNHDA and CDR2 SQIVND (reference sequence). J lost 1 base, V lost 2 bases, and 10 bases had no gene match. DNA of the CDR3: TGTGCCAGTAGTATATCCCCCACCGGACTAGCGGGAGGTTCCTACAATGAGCAGTTCTTC. Its protein is CASSISPTGLAGGSYNEQFF.

The chain employs TRBV19 and TRBJ2-2; D may be TRBD1 (6 bases). Germline CDR1 LNHDA, CDR2 SQIVND (reference sequence). This CDR3 has 18 amino acids. V was cut by 3 bases and J by 5 bases, with 22 bases left in between. CDR3 residues: CASSMSKFTGGQTGELFF. The CDR3 DNA sequence: TGTGCCAGTAGTATGTCCAAGTTTACTGGGGGCCAGACCGGGGAGCTGTTTTTT.

The rearrangement links TRBV5-1 to TRBJ2-5; D gene uncertain. Trimming stripped 4 bases from V and 5 bases from J, with 9 bases between. The CDR3 sequence is 12 residues long. CDR1 and CDR2 from the germline V gene are SGHRS and YFSETQ. The CDR3 coding sequence is TGCGCCAGCAGCCCCTCGGAGGAGACCCAGTACTTC. Encoded protein: CASSPSEETQYF. The full variable domain, in which reference TRBV5-1 and TRBJ2-5 provide the parts outside the CDR3, is KAGVTQTPRYLIKTRGQQVTLSCSPISGHRSVSWYQQTPGQGLQFLFEYFSETQRNKGNFPGRFSGRQFSNSRSEMNVSTLELGDSALYLCASSPSEETQYFGPGTRLLVL.

The rearrangement links TRBV19 to TRBJ2-2; 7 bases match TRBD1. The CDR3 consists of 14 residues. CDR1 LNHDA and CDR2 SQIVND come from the germline V gene (reference sequence). The J segment lost 0 bases and the V segment lost 11 bases, leaving 6 bases of the junction unmatched. The CDR3 loop reads CASSQGANTGELFF. For the CDR3, the DNA is TGTGCCTCCTCCCAGGGGGCGAACACCGGGGAGCTGTTTTTT.

The rearrangement links TRBV11-3 to TRBJ2-7; D possibly corresponds to TRBD2 (7 bases). The CDR3 totals 13 residues. Deletions cut 4 bases from V and 2 bases from J, with 9 bases between. Germline CDR1 and CDR2: SGHNT and YENEEA. This chain's CDR3 is CASSWGGPYEQYF. The CDR3 nucleotides read TGTGCCAGCAGCTGGGGGGGCCCCTACGAGCAGTACTTC.

This chain joins TRBV5-4 and TRBJ1-1; D ambiguous. Trimming left V 5 bases short and J 1 base short, with 12 bases between. The CDR3 extends over 14 amino acids. Germline CDR1 reads SGHNT; CDR2 reads YYREEE (reference sequence). This CDR3 is CASRWTGSNTEAFF. The CDR3 region has the DNA TGTGCCAGCAGGTGGACGGGTTCGAACACTGAAGCTTTCTTT.